The next 3 T cell receptor beta chains were all read from a single sample in a study of OX40 agonist ivuxolimab in advanced cancers. Profiled with immunoSEQ multiplex PCR; TCRdb holds only in-frame clones, not every one. In the table there are about 52,000 clones, 85% to 95% of which are singletons. Specimen: CD4+ or CD8+ T cells sorted from blood, collected in a trial of the OX40 agonist ivuxolimab. These receptors all stem from an adult with an advanced solid tumor such as melanoma, head and neck, liver or kidney cancer.

The J gene is TRBJ1-2, the V gene TRBV9, with a possible D match to TRBD1 (5 bases). CDR1 and CDR2 (germline): SGDLS, YYNGEE. The V gene lost 0 bases and the J gene lost 0 bases, with 9 bases spanning the gap. This CDR3 region has 15 residues. The CDR3 region has the DNA TGTGCCAGCAGCGTAGCGCAGGGAGCTAACTATGGCTACACCTTC. Residues: CASSVAQGANYGYTF. The variable domain in full, completed from reference TRBV9 and TRBJ1-2, reads DSGVTQTPKHLITATGQRVTLRCSPRSGDLSVYWYQQSLDQGLQFLIQYYNGEERAKGNILERFSAQQFPDLHSELNLSSLELGDSALYFCASSVAQGANYGYTFGSGTRLTVV.

The V and J genes are TRBV13 and TRBJ1-2; D ambiguous. The V end was cut by 1 base, the J end by 2 bases, with 14 bases between. The CDR3 totals 16 residues. CDR1 PRHDT and CDR2 FYEKMQ come from the germline V gene (reference sequence). The DNA for the CDR3 is TGTGCCAGCAGCTTAGAAAGAGCCCAGAAGAACTATGGCTACACCTTC. Translated, it gives CASSLERAQKNYGYTF.

The gene calls are TRBV5-6 and TRBJ2-7; D gene ambiguous. V was trimmed by 1 base and J by 3 bases, leaving 8 bases between them. Germline CDR1 is SGHDT and CDR2 is YYEEEE. This CDR3 has 13 amino acids. CDR3 loop: CASSLMVLYEQYF. DNA of the CDR3: TGTGCCAGCAGCTTGATGGTCCTCTACGAGCAGTACTTC. Full variable domain (missing parts from reference TRBV5-6 and TRBJ2-7): DAGVTQSPTHLIKTRGQQVTLRCSPKSGHDTVSWYQQALGQGPQFIFQYYEEEERQRGNFPDRFSGHQFPNYSSELNVNALLLGDSALYLCASSLMVLYEQYFGPGTRLTVT.